This T cell receptor beta chain was observed in a study of blood T cell repertoires in COVID-19. For the study at large: The samples span acute and convalescent COVID-19 from the United States, Italy and Spain. T cells, B-cell-depleted T cells, or PBMCs provided the cDNA or gDNA that served as material.

Trimming cost V 2 bases and J 6 bases; bases outside gene matches: 7. The CDR3 is 14 residues long. Looked up from germline, CDR1 is SGHRS and CDR2 is YFSETQ. Assay: immunoSEQ multiplex PCR; the TCRdb copy retains only in-frame clones and omits some. The sample records under 130,000 clones, about 75% being singletons. Material: peripheral blood. The chain combines TRBV5-1 with TRBJ2-5, with TRBD1 matching 7 bases. The TCR was taken from a man older than 75 with acute or convalescent COVID-19. The CDR3: CASSLPGQVQTQYF. The CDR3 DNA sequence: TGCGCCAGCAGCTTACCAGGACAGGTTCAGACCCAGTACTTC.